The 21 T cell receptor beta chains presented below share a single source sample, sequenced in a study of blood T cells in healthy people across ages. Primed by a sample-barcoded 5' primer and a J-beta primer mix, a second PCR proceeded for 7 to 11 cycles. MiXCR was run by TCRdb on the 5' RACE reads, yielding one entry per CDR3 protein. The sample carries hundreds of thousands of distinct CDR3 sequences, 52% recorded once. What was sequenced was blood. These receptors all come from a woman aged 80 or over in good health.

This clonotype appeared a single time. The chain employs TRBV12-3 or TRBV12-4 and TRBJ2-1; D may be TRBD1 (6 bases). The CDR3 covers 13 residues. V lost 8 bases and J lost 8, with 16 bases in between. The CDR3 loop is CASRSTGIYEQFF. CDR3 bases: TGTGCCAGCCGTAGTACAGGGATCTATGAGCAGTTCTTC.

This clonotype appeared many times. The chain recombines TRBV6-5 with TRBJ2-1, with TRBD2 matching over 10 bases. The V and J ends lost 8 bases and 6 bases, in that order; junction bases with no gene match: 10. This CDR3 has 15 residues. Per the germline V gene, CDR1 is MNHEY and CDR2 is SVGAGI. The CDR3 bases are TGTGCCAGCCGTCCACTAGCGGGGCGTTTCAATGAGCAGTTCTTC. Translating gives CASRPLAGRFNEQFF.

The V gene is TRBV12-3 or TRBV12-4, the J gene TRBJ2-5; D is possibly TRBD1 (6 bases). CDR3 length: 13 residues. V was cut by 7 bases and J by 0 bases, with 9 bases left in between. The CDR3 bases are TGTGCCAGCACCCAGGGGAACCAAGAGACCCAGTACTTC. As protein: CASTQGNQETQYF.

This clonotype was found many times. The gene calls are TRBV6-5 and TRBJ2-1; 8 nucleotides align to TRBD2. From germline, CDR1 is MNHEY and CDR2 SVGAGI. The CDR3 spans 16 residues. V lost 0 bases and J lost 3; bases outside the gene matches: 4. Written as DNA, the CDR3 is TGTGCCAGCAGTTACTCCGGGAGGGCCAACTACAATGAGCAGTTCTTC. Protein sequence: CASSYSGRANYNEQFF.

This clonotype showed up many times. The chain recombines TRBV5-1 with TRBJ2-7, with D perhaps being TRBD1 or TRBD2 (5 bases each). Germline-derived CDR1 and CDR2 are SGHRS and YFSETQ. This CDR3 is 15 amino acids long. Trimming stripped 4 bases from V and 2 bases from J, with 16 bases between. The CDR3 bases are TGCGCCAGCAGCCCAGGGACCCCTCAGGCCTACGAGCAGTACTTC. Translation: CASSPGTPQAYEQYF. Full variable domain (missing parts from reference TRBV5-1 and TRBJ2-7): KAGVTQTPRYLIKTRGQQVTLSCSPISGHRSVSWYQQTPGQGLQFLFEYFSETQRNKGNFPGRFSGRQFSNSRSEMNVSTLELGDSALYLCASSPGTPQAYEQYFGPGTRLTVT.

The genes are TRBV2 and TRBJ1-1; a possible D gene is TRBD1 (5 bases). V was clipped by 7 bases and J by 5 bases, with 11 bases between them. Germline CDR1 and CDR2: SNHLY and FYNNEI. The length of the CDR3 is 12 residues. CDR3 DNA: TGTGCCAGCATCCACGCAGGGACTGAAGCTTTCTTT. Its protein is CASIHAGTEAFF.

The rearrangement uses TRBV28 and TRBJ2-5; D is possibly TRBD1 (6 bases). The J call is uncertain, as TRBJ2-7 better fits the DNA end. CDR1 MDHEN and CDR2 SYDVKM come from the germline V gene. The CDR3 runs to 12 residues. The DNA for the CDR3 is TGTGCCAGCAGTCACAGGGCCGACGAGCAGTACTTC. It codes for CASSHRADEQYF.

The gene calls are TRBV11-2 and TRBJ2-5; D gene ambiguous. Germline assignment: CDR1 SGHAT and CDR2 FQNNGV. This CDR3 spans 15 amino acids. V lost 1 base, J lost 2 bases, and 11 bases lay in between. CDR3 loop: CASSLGHLLQETQYF. As DNA, the CDR3 is TGTGCCAGCAGCTTAGGGCACCTGCTACAAGAGACCCAGTACTTC.

Comments on this clonotype: A read error may explain this, as a much larger clone is one base away. The chain uses TRBV20-1 and TRBJ2-1; 10 bases line up with TRBD2. This CDR3 region has 15 residues. V lost 1 base, J lost 6 bases, and 6 bases stayed unmatched. Germline V gives CDR1 DFQATT, CDR2 SNEGSKA (reference sequence). CDR3 sequence: CSARVLVAGGNEQFF. CDR3 nucleotide sequence: TGCAGTGCTAGAGTCCTGGTAGCGGGGGGCAATGAGCAGTTCTTC.

V gene TRBV5-1 combines with J gene TRBJ2-2; TRBD1 agrees at 11 bases. The CDR3 loop spans 16 amino acids. Germline CDR1 is SGHRS and CDR2 is YFSETQ. Trimming removed 8 bases from V and 1 base from J; junction bases left unmatched: 7. The CDR3 protein is CASSRTGGQNTGELFF. The DNA for the CDR3 is TGCGCCAGTAGCCGGACAGGGGGCCAGAACACCGGGGAGCTGTTTTTT.

This clonotype was seen repeatedly, ten times or more. The chain couples TRBV10-1 to TRBJ2-7; 7 bases line up with TRBD2. This CDR3 is built from 16 residues. Germline V gives CDR1 WNHNN, CDR2 SYGVQD (reference sequence). Trimming at V came to 6 bases and at J to 4 bases, leaving 15 bases not matched to a gene. In DNA form, the CDR3 reads TGCGCCAGCAGCGAGAGACCGACTAGCTTTTCTTACGAGCAGTACTTC. Amino acid sequence: CASSERPTSFSYEQYF.

In its sample, this clonotype was seen a few times. The chain couples TRBV29-1 to TRBJ1-1; no firm D call. The CDR3 loop spans 16 amino acids. Trimming took off 3 bases at V and 0 bases at J, with 17 bases between the two ends. Germline V gene data show CDR1 as SQVTM and CDR2 as ANQGSEA. CDR3 sequence (DNA): TGCAGCGTTGATAATAGGCGGCTCATTTTGAACACTGAAGCTTTCTTT. This gives the protein CSVDNRRLILNTEAFF.

With respect to this clonotype: At one boundary the junction diverges from the germline segment, which might be a read error. The chain couples TRBV5-1 to TRBJ2-5; 7 nucleotides align to TRBD2. Germline lookup yields CDR1 SGHRS and CDR2 YFSETQ. CDR3 length: 14 amino acids. The CDR3 reads CAGSGATGTETQYF. In DNA, the CDR3 is TGCGCCGGCAGCGGGGCCACCGGGACAGAGACCCAGTACTTC.

V usage is TRBV20-1 and J usage is TRBJ1-1, with unresolved D. Germline lookup yields CDR1 DFQATT and CDR2 SNEGSKA (reference sequence). V lost 3 bases to trimming and J lost 2 bases, with 10 bases between them. This CDR3 region has 13 residues. The CDR3 coding sequence is TGCAGTGCTAGGCCGGCACCTAACACTGAAGCTTTCTTT. The encoded protein is CSARPAPNTEAFF.

This clonotype showed up many times. V gene TRBV6-6 combines with J gene TRBJ2-2; no definite D call. Trimming shortened V by 5 bases and J by 6 bases, and 16 bases separated the two germline ends. Germline CDR1 reads MNHNY; CDR2 reads SVGAGI (reference sequence). The CDR3 has 15 residues. The CDR3 coding sequence is TGTGCCAGCAGTCCAAGGGCCCGTTTACCCGGGGAGCTGTTTTTT. Translating gives CASSPRARLPGELFF.

This clonotype was detected only a few times. The rearrangement joins TRBV5-1 to TRBJ2-1; no definite D call. With 4 bases removed from V and 10 bases from J, the gap between germline ends came to 15 bases. The germline CDR1 and CDR2 sequences are SGHRS and YFSETQ. The CDR3 length is 13 residues. The CDR3 spells CASSDGPEEEQFF. The CDR3 nucleotides are TGCGCCAGCAGCGACGGACCGGAAGAAGAGCAGTTCTTC.

The chain employs TRBV20-1 and TRBJ1-4; no clear D. This CDR3 is built from 15 residues. The V and J ends lost 4 bases and 0 bases respectively, with 12 bases between them. CDR1 and CDR2 (germline): DFQATT, SNEGSKA (reference sequence). The CDR3 reads CSANPSGTTNEKLFF. CDR3 sequence (DNA): TGCAGTGCTAACCCCTCGGGTACAACTAATGAAAAACTGTTTTTT.

As to this clonotype: This may be a read error: a much more frequent sequence differs by one nucleotide. The chain joins TRBV7-3 to TRBJ2-3; TRBD2 agrees at 9 bases. Per germline, CDR1 SGHTA and CDR2 FQGTGA. The CDR3 runs to 15 residues. The CDR3 protein is CVSSGAGGPTDTQYF. Here the CDR3 DNA reads TGTGTCAGCAGTGGTGCGGGGGGGCCGACAGATACGCAGTATTTT. The entire variable domain, with the rest obtained from reference TRBV7-3 and TRBJ2-3, is as follows: GAGVSQTPSNKVTEKGKYVELRCDPISGHTALYWYRQSLGQGPEFLIYFQGTGAADDSGLPNDRFFAVRPEGSVSTLKIQRTERGDSAVYLCVSSGAGGPTDTQYFGPGTRLTVL.

This clonotype was observed many times. One end of the junction does not line up with germline, which may come from a read error. V usage is TRBV12-3 or TRBV12-4 and J usage is TRBJ2-7; D is uncertain. CDR3 length: 13 amino acids. The DNA for the CDR3 is TGTGCCAGCAGGACGAGGCCGCGATACGAACAGTACTTC. Its protein product is CASRTRPRYEQYF.

The genes are TRBV29-1 and TRBJ2-6, with 11 bases lining up with TRBD1. The CDR3 has 16 amino acids. Germline loops: CDR1 SQVTM, CDR2 ANQGSEA. The J segment lost 4 bases and the V segment lost 5 bases, leaving 7 bases of the junction unmatched. CDR3 DNA: TGCAGCGTTCCAGGACAGGGGGCGCTGGGGGCCAACGTCCTGACTTTC. Residues: CSVPGQGALGANVLTF.

On this clonotype itself: With a much larger clone just one base away, this may be a read error. V is TRBV5-1 and J is TRBJ1-4; 7 bases match TRBD1. Germline-derived CDR1 and CDR2 are SGHRS and YFSETQ. There are 15 residues in the CDR3. The CDR3: CAGSYRQGSNEKLFF. The DNA of the CDR3 is TGCGCCGGCAGCTACCGACAGGGCAGTAATGAAAAACTGTTTTTT.